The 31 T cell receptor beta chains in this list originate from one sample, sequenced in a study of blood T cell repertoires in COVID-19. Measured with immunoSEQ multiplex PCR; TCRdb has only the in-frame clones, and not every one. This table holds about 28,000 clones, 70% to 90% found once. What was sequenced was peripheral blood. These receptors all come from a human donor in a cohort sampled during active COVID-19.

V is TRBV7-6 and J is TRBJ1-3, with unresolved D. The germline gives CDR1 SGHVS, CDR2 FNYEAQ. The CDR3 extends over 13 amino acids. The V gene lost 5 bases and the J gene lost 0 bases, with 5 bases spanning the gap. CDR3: CASSAGSGNTIYF. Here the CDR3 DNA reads TGTGCCAGCAGCGCGGGCTCTGGAAACACCATATATTTT.

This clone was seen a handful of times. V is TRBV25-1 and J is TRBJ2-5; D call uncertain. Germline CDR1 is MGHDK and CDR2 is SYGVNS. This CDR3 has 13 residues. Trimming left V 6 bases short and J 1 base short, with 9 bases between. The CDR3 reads CASSARVQETQYF. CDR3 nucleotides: TGTGCCAGCAGCGCAAGAGTCCAAGAGACCCAGTACTTC.

The CDR3 coding sequence is TGTGCCAGCAGCGGCATTGGGGGGTCCCTCTCCTACGAGCAGTACTTC. Amino acids: CASSGIGGSLSYEQYF. The chain employs TRBV9 and TRBJ2-7, with D possibly being TRBD2 (6 bases). With 3 bases removed from V and 0 bases from J, the gap between germline ends came to 16 bases. CDR3 size: 16 residues. Germline V gene lookup returns CDR1 SGDLS and CDR2 YYNGEE.

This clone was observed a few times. For the CDR3, the DNA is TGTGCCACCAGTGATTCCCGGACAGGGCTTAACTACAATGAGCAGTTCTTC. Amino acid sequence: CATSDSRTGLNYNEQFF. V gene TRBV24-1 combines with J gene TRBJ2-1; 8 nucleotides line up with TRBD1. The CDR3 is made up of 17 amino acids. Germline-derived CDR1 and CDR2 are KGHDR and SFDVKD. Losses at the gene ends were 2 bases for V and 3 bases for J; bases not matched to a gene: 8.

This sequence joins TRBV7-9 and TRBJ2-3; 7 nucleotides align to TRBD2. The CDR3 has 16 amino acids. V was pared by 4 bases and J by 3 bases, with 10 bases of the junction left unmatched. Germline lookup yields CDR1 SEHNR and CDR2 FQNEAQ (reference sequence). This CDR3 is CASSSLVRGGTDTQYF. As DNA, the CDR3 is TGTGCCAGCAGCTCCCTGGTCCGCGGGGGTACAGATACGCAGTATTTT.

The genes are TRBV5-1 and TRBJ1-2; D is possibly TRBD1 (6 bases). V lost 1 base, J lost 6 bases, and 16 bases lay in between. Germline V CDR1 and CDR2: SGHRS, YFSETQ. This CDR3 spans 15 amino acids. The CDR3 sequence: CASSLSPGDPDGYTF. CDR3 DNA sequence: TGCGCCAGCAGCTTGTCTCCAGGGGACCCCGATGGCTACACCTTC.

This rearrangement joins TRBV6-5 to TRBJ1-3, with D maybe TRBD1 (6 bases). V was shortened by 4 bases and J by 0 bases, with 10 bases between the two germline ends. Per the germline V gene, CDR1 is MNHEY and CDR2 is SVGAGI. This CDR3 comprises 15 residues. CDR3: CASSLTGYSGNTIYF. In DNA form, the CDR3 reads TGTGCCAGCAGTTTGACAGGCTACTCTGGAAACACCATATATTTT.

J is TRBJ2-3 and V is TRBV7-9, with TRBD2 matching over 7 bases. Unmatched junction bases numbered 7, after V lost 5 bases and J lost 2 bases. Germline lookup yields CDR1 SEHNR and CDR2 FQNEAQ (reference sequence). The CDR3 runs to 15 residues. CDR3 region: CASSEGLAVTDTQYF. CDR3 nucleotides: TGTGCCAGCAGCGAAGGTCTAGCGGTCACAGATACGCAGTATTTT.

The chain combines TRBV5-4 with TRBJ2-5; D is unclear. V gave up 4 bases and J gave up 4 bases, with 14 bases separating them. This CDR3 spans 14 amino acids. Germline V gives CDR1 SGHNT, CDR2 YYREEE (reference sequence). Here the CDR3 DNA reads TGTGCCAGCAGCCCCGACATGATGGGAGAGACCCAGTACTTC. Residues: CASSPDMMGETQYF. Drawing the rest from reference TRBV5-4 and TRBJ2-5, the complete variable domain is ETGVTQSPTHLIKTRGQQVTLRCSSQSGHNTVSWYQQALGQGPQFIFQYYREEENGRGNFPPRFSGLQFPNYSSELNVNALELDDSALYLCASSPDMMGETQYFGPGTRLLVL.

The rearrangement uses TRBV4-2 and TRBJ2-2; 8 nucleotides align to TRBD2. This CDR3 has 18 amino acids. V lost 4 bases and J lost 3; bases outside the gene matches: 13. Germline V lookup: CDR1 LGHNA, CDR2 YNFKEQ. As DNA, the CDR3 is TGTGCCAGCAGCCCCCACGTGGGACTAGAGACTGACACCGGGGAGCTGTTTTTT. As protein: CASSPHVGLETDTGELFF.

In DNA, the CDR3 is TGTGCCAGCAGTTCCGGGACTAAACAAGAGACCCAGTACTTC. It is translated as CASSSGTKQETQYF. The rearrangement joins TRBV6-6 to TRBJ2-5, with TRBD2 matching over 7 bases. V gave up 4 bases and J gave up 2 bases; unmatched junction bases: 4. CDR3 size: 14 residues. Germline CDR1 is MNHNY and CDR2 is SVGAGI (reference sequence).

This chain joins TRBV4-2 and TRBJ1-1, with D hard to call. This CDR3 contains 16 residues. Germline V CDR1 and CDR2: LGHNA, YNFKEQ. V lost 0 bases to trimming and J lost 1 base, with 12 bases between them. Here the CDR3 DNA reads TGTGCCAGCAGCCAAGAGCGGGCCGGGAGGAACACTGAAGCTTTCTTT. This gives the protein CASSQERAGRNTEAFF.

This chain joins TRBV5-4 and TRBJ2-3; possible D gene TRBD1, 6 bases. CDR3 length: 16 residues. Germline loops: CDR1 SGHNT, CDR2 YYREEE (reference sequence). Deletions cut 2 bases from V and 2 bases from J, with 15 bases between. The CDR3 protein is CASSLGGVVPTDTQYF. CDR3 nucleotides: TGTGCCAGCAGCTTAGGGGGAGTGGTCCCCACAGATACGCAGTATTTT.

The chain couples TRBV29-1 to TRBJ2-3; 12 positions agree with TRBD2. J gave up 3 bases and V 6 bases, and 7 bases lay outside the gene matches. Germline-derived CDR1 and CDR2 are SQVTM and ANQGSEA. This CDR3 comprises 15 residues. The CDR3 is CSVGGLAGFTDTQYF. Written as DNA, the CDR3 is TGCAGCGTGGGAGGACTAGCGGGATTTACAGATACGCAGTATTTT.

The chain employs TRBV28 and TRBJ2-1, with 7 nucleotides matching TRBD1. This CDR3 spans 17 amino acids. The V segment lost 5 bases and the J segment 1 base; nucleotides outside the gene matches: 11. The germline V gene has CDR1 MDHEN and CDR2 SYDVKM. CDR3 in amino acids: CASSPTPTGLSYNEQFF. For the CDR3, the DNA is TGTGCCAGCAGTCCTACCCCGACAGGGCTATCCTACAATGAGCAGTTCTTC. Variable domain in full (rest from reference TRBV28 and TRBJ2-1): DVKVTQSSRYLVKRTGEKVFLECVQDMDHENMFWYRQDPGLGLRLIYFSYDVKMKEKGDIPEGYSVSREKKERFSLILESASTNQTSMYLCASSPTPTGLSYNEQFFGPGTRLTVL.

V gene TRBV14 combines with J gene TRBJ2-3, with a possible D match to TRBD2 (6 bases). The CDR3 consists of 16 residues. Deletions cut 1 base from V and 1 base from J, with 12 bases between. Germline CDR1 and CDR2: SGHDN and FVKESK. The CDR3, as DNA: TGTGCCAGCAGCCAAGGACTAGGCGCCCGCACAGATACGCAGTATTTT. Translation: CASSQGLGARTDTQYF.

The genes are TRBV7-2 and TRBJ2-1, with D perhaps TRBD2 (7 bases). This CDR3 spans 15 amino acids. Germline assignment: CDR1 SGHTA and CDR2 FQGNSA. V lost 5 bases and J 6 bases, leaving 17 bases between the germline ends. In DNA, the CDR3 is TGTGCCAGCAGCACCCGACGAGGGGGGGCCAATGAGCAGTTCTTC. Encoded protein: CASSTRRGGANEQFF.

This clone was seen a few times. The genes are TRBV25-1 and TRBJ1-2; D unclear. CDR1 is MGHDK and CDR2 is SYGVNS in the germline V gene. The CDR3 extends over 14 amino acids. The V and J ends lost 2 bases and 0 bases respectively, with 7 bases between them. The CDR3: CASSEARANYGYTF. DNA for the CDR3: TGTGCCAGCAGTGAAGCGAGGGCTAACTATGGCTACACCTTC.

CDR3 in DNA: TGTGCCAGCAGTGCCATTTACGCGACAGGGGCTGACACAGATACGCAGTATTTT. This gives the protein CASSAIYATGADTDTQYF. The rearrangement links TRBV6-1 to TRBJ2-3, with 8 bases identical to TRBD1. The V gene end was trimmed by 4 bases and the J gene end by 2 bases; junction bases not matched to a gene: 14. CDR1 is MNHNS and CDR2 is SASEGT in the germline V gene. The CDR3 loop spans 18 amino acids.

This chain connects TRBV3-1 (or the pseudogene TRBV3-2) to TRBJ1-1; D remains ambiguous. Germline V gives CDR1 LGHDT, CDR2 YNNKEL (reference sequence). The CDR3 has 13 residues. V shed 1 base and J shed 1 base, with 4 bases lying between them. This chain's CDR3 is CASSQGQNTEAFF. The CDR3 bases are TGTGCCAGCAGCCAAGGACAGAACACTGAAGCTTTCTTT.

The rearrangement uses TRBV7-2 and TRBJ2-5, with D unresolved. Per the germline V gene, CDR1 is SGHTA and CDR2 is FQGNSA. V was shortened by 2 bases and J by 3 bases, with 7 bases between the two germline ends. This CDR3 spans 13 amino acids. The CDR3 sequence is CASSLSPKETQYF. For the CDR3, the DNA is TGTGCCAGCAGCTTAAGCCCGAAAGAGACCCAGTACTTC.

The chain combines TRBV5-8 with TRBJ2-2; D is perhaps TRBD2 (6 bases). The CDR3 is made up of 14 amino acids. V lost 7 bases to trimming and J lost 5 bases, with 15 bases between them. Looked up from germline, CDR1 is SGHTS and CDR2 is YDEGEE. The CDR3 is CASSLTRGTGELFF. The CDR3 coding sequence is TGTGCCAGCTCCCTGACCCGGGGGACCGGGGAGCTGTTTTTT. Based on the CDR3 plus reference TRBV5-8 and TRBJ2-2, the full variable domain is EAGVTQSPTHLIKTRGQQATLRCSPISGHTSVYWYQQALGLGLQFLLWYDEGEERNRGNFPPRFSGRQFPNYSSELNVNALELEDSALYLCASSLTRGTGELFFGEGSRLTVL.

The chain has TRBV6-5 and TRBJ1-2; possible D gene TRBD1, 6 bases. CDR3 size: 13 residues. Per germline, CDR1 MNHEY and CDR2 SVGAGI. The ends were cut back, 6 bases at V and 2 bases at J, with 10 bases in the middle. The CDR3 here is CASSPRGNYGYTF. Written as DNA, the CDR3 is TGTGCCAGCAGCCCCAGGGGAAACTATGGCTACACCTTC.

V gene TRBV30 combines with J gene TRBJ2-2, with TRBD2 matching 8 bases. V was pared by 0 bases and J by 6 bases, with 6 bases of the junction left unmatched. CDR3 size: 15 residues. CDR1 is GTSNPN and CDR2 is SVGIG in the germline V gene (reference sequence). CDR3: CAWSVHRGRSGELFF. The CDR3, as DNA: TGTGCCTGGAGTGTACATCGCGGGAGGTCCGGGGAGCTGTTTTTT.

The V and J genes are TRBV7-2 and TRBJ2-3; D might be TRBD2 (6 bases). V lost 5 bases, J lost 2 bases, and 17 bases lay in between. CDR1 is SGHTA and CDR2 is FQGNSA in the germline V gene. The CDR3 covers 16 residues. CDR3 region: CASSPNTGTPTDTQYF. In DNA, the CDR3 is TGTGCCAGCAGCCCCAATACCGGGACTCCCACAGATACGCAGTATTTT.

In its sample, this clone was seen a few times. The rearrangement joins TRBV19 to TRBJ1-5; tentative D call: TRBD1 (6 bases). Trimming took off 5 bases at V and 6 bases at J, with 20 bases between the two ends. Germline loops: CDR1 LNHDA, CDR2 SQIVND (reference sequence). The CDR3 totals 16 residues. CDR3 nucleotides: TGTGCCAGTAGTGCCTCGAGGGGGGGCCCGATTCAGCCCCAGCATTTT. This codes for CASSASRGGPIQPQHF.

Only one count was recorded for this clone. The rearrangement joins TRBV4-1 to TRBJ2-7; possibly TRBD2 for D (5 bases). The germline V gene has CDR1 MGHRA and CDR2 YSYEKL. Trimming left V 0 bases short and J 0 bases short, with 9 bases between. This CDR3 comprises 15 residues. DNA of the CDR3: TGCGCCAGCAGCCAAGACTTGAGCGGCTCCTACGAGCAGTACTTC. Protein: CASSQDLSGSYEQYF.

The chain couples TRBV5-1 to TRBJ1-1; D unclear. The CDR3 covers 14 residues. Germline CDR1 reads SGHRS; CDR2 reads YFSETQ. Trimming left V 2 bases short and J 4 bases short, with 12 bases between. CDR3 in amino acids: CASSFAAGSTEAFF. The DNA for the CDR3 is TGCGCCAGCAGCTTTGCGGCGGGAAGCACTGAAGCTTTCTTT. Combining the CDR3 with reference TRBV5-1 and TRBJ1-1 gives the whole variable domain KAGVTQTPRYLIKTRGQQVTLSCSPISGHRSVSWYQQTPGQGLQFLFEYFSETQRNKGNFPGRFSGRQFSNSRSEMNVSTLELGDSALYLCASSFAAGSTEAFFGQGTRLTVV.

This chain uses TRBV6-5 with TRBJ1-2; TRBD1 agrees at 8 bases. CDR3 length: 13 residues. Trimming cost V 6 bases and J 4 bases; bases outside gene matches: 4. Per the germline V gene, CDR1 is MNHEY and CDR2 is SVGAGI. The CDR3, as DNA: TGTGCCAGCAGCCGAACAGGGGGCTATGGCTACACCTTC. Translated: CASSRTGGYGYTF.

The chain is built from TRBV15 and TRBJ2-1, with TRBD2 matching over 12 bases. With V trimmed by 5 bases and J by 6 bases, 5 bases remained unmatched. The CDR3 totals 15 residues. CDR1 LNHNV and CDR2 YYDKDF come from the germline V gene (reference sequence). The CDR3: CATSVRLAGANEQFF. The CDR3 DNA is TGTGCCACCAGCGTTAGACTAGCGGGGGCCAATGAGCAGTTCTTC.

CDR3 nucleotide sequence: TGTGCCAGCAGCCAAGACCGCGGGGGAGGGACTGAAGCTTTCTTT. Encoded protein: CASSQDRGGGTEAFF. This rearrangement joins TRBV4-2 to TRBJ1-1; TRBD1 is a possible D gene (5 bases). This CDR3 has 15 amino acids. Germline loops: CDR1 LGHNA, CDR2 YNFKEQ. Trimming took off 0 bases at V and 5 bases at J, with 13 bases between the two ends.